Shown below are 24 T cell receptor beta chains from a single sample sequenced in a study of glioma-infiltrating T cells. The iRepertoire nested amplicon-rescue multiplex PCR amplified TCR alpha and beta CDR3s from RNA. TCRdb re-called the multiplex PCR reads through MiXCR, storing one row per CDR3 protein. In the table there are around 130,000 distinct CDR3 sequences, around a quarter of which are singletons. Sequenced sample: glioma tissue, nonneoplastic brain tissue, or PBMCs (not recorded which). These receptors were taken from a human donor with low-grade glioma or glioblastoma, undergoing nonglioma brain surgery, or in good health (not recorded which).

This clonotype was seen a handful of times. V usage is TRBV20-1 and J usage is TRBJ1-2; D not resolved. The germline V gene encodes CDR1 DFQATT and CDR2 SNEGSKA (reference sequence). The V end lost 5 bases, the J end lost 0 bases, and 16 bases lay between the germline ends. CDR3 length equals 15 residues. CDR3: CSAPLKEGSNYGYTF. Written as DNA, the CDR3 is TGCAGTGCTCCCCTAAAGGAGGGCTCTAACTATGGCTACACCTTC.

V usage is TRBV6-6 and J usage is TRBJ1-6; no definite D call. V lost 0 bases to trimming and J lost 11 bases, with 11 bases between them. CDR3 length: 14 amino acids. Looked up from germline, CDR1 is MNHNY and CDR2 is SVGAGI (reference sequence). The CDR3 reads CASSYSENQPPLHF. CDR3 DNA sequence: TGTGCCAGCAGTTACTCGGAAAACCAGCCACCCCTCCACTTT.

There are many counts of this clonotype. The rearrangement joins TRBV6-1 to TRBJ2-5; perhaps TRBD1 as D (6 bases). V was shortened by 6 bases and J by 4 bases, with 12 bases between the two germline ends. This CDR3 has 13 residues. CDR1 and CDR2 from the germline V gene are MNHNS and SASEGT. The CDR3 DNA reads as TGTGCCAGCAGCTCGGACAGAGGAGAGACCCAGTACTTC. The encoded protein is CASSSDRGETQYF.

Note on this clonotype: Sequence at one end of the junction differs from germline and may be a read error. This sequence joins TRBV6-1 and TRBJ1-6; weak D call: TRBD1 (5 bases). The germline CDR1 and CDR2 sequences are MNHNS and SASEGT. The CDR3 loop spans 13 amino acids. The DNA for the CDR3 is TGCGCCAGCAGTCGTGGGGGAAATCCACCCCTCCACTTT. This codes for CASSRGGNPPLHF.

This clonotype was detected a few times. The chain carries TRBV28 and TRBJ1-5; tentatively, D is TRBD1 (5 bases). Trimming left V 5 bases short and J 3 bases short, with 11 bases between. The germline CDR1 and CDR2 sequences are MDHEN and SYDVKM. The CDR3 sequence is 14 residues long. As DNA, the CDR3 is TGTGCCAGCAGTCCCCCGGGACCCAATCAGCCCCAGCATTTT. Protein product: CASSPPGPNQPQHF.

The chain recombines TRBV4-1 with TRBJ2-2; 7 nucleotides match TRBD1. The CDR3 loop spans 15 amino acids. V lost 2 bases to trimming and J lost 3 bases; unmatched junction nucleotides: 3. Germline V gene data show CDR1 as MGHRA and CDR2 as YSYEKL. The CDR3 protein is CASSQTGTDTGELFF. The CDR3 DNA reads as TGCGCCAGCAGCCAAACCGGGACAGACACCGGGGAGCTGTTTTTT.

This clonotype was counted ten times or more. DNA of the CDR3: TGTGCCAGCAGTTACGCGACAGTAAATCAGCCCCAGCATTTT. Protein product: CASSYATVNQPQHF. The chain employs TRBV6-2 or TRBV6-3 and TRBJ1-5; weak D call: TRBD1 (5 bases). V lost 2 bases and J 4 bases, leaving 9 bases between the germline ends. This CDR3 is built from 14 residues. Per germline, CDR1 MNHEY and CDR2 SVGEGT.

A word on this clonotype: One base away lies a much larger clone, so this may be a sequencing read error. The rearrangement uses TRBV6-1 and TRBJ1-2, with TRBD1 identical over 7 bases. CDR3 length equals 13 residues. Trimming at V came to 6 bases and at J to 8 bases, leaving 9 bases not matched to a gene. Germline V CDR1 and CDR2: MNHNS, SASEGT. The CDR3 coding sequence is TGTGCCAGCAGAAAGGACAGGACCGAGGGCTACACCTTC. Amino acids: CASRKDRTEGYTF.

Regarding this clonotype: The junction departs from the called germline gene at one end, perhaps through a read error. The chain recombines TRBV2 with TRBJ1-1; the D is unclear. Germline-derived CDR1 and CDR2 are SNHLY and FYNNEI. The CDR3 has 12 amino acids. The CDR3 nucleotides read TGTGTCAGCGTCCCCGGCCTCACTGAAGCTTTCTTT. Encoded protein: CVSVPGLTEAFF.

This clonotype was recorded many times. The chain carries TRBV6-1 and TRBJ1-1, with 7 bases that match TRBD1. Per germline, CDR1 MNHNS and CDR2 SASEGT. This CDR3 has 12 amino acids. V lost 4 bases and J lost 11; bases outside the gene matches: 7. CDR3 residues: CASSGTGSRAFF. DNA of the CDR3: TGTGCCAGCAGTGGGACAGGTTCTCGGGCTTTCTTT.

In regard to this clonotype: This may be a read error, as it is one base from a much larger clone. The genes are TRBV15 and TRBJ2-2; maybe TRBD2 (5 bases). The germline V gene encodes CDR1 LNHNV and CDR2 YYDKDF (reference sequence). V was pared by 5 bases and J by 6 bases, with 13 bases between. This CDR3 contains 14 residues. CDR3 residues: CATSGLSPSGELFF. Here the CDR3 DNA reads TGTGCCACCAGCGGACTCTCTCCCTCCGGGGAGCTGTTTTTT.

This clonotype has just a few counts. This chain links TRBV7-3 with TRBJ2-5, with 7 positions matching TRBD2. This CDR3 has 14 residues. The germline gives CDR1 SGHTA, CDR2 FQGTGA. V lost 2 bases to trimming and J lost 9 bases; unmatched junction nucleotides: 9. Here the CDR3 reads CASSLSGAREAQYF. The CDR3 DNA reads TGTGCCAGCAGCTTATCTGGGGCCCGGGAGGCCCAGTACTTC.

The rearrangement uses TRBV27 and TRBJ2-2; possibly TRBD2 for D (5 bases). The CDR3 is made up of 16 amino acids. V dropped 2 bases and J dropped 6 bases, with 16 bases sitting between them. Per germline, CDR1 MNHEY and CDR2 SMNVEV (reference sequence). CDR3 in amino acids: CASSLTRVGQAGELFF. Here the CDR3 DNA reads TGTGCCAGCAGTTTAACGAGGGTAGGGCAAGCCGGGGAGCTGTTTTTT.

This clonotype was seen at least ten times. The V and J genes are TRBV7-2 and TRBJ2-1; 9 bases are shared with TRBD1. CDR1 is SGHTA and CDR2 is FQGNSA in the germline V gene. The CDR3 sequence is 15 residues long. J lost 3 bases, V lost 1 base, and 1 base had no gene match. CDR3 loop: CASSLGDRDYNEQFF. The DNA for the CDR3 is TGTGCCAGCAGCTTAGGGGACAGGGACTACAATGAGCAGTTCTTC.

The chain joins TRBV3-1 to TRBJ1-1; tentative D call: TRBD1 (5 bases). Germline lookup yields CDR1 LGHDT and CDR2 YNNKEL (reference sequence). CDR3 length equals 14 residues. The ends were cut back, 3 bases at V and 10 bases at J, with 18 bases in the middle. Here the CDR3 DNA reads TGTGCCAGCAGCCAGAAACTGGGGGGGGTAACAGCTTTCTTT. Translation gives CASSQKLGGVTAFF.

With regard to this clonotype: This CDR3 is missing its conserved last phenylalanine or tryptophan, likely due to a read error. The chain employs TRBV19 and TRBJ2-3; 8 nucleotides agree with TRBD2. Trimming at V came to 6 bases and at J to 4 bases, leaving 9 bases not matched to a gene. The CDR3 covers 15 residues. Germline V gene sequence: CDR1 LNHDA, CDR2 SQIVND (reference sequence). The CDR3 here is CASRQPGLEADTQYS. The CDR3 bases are TGTGCCAGTAGACAGCCGGGACTAGAGGCAGATACGCAGTATTCC.

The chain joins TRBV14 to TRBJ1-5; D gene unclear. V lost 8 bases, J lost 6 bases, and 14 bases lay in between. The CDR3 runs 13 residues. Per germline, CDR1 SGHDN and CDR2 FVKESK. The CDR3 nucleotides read TGTGCCAGCTCAAAGGGTGCTGGTCAGCCCCAGCATTTT. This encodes CASSKGAGQPQHF. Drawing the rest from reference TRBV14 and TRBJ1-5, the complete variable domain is EAGVTQFPSHSVIEKGQTVTLRCDPISGHDNLYWYRRVMGKEIKFLLHFVKESKQDESGMPNNRFLAERTGGTYSTLKVQPAELEDSGVYFCASSKGAGQPQHFGDGTRLSIL.

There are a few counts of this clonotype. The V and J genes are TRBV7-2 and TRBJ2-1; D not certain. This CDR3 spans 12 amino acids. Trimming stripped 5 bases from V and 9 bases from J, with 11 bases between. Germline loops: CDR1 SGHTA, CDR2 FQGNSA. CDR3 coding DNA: TGTGCCAGCAGCCCTACCCTCGGTGAGCAGTTCTTC. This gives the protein CASSPTLGEQFF.

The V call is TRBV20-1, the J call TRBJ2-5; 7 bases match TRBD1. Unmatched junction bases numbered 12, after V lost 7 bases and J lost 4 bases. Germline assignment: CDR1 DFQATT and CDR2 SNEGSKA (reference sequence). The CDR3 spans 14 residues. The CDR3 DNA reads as TGCAGTGTTTCCGAAGACAGGGTCACAGAGACCCAGTACTTC. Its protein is CSVSEDRVTETQYF.

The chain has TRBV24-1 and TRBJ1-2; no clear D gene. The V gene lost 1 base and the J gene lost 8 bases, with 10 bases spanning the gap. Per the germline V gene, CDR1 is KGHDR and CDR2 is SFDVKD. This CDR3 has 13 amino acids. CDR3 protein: CATSDFEGGGYTF. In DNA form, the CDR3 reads TGTGCCACCAGTGATTTTGAGGGAGGCGGCTACACCTTC.

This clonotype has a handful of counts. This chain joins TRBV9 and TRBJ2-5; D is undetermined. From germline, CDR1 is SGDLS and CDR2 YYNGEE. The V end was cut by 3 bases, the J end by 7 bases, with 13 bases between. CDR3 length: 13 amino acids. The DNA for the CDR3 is TGTGCCAGCAGCGCCGAGCCGGACGGGACCCAGTACTTC. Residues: CASSAEPDGTQYF.

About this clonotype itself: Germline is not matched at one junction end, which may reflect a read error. The CDR3 sequence is CAISDSHRASGANVLTF. DNA for the CDR3: TGTGCCATCAGTGACTCCCACAGGGCTTCTGGGGCCAACGTCCTGACTTTC. The chain joins TRBV6-2 or TRBV6-3 to TRBJ2-6; maybe TRBD1 (6 bases). This CDR3 has 17 residues. Germline V gives CDR1 MNHEY, CDR2 SVGEGT.

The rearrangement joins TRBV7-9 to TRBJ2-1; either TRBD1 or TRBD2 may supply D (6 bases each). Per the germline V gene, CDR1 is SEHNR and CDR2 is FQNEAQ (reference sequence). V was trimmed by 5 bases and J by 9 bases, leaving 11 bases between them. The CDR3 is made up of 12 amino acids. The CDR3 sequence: CASSQGGSEQFF. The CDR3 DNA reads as TGTGCCAGCAGCCAAGGGGGGAGTGAGCAGTTCTTC.

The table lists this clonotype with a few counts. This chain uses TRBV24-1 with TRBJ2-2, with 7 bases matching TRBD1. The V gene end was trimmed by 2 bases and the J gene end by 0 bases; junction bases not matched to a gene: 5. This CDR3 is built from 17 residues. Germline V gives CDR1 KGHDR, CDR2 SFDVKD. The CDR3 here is CATSDSQTGTNTGELFF. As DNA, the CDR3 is TGTGCCACCAGTGATTCTCAGACAGGGACGAACACCGGGGAGCTGTTTTTT.